The 5 T cell receptor beta chains reported below all come from one sample, sequenced in a study of T-cell reconstitution after alpha-beta-depleted transplantation in children (dated by TCRdb to 2016 to 2017). In the paper's terms, the treatment or condition label means: allogeneic hematopoietic cell transplantation with graft depleted of TCRalphabeta T cells and CD19 B cells. Library generation was performed with PCR. For sequencing, an Illumina HiSeq 2500 was employed. Molecular barcoding was employed in the preparation of TCR libraries, with unique molecular identifiers being used to normalize TCRbeta repertoire quantification. The raw public data were reprocessed by TCRdb itself: fastp quality trimming at Q25, MiXCR clonotype calling, in-frame beta chains only. For every CDR3 protein sequence, its rows merge into one entry that carries the most common genes and DNA. Counted in this sample were about 400,000 distinct CDR3 sequences; roughly 17% of them appeared once. Roughly 27% of the sample comes from the top ten.

The sample consisted of PBMCs, mostly from graft donor cells, taken 360 days after TCRalphabeta/CD19-depleted stem cell transplant. The source of these receptors is a boy under three years old who had a stem cell transplant for Wiskott-Aldrich syndrome, so the T cells may come from the graft donor.

This clonotype appeared a few times. V gene TRBV3-1 combines with J gene TRBJ2-5; D gene ambiguous. CDR1 is LGHDT, CDR2 YNNKEL, per germline (reference sequence). V was trimmed by 1 base and J by 1 base, leaving 13 bases between them. This CDR3 is built from 16 residues. The CDR3 loop is CASSQGPGVGQETQYF. The CDR3 DNA reads TGTGCCAGCAGCCAAGGACCTGGTGTGGGCCAAGAGACCCAGTACTTC.

The chain recombines TRBV12-3 or TRBV12-4 with TRBJ2-1; 7 positions agree with TRBD2. J lost 4 bases, V lost 7 bases, and 4 bases had no gene match. The CDR3 sequence is 13 residues long. The CDR3 DNA reads TGTGCCAGCACGACTAGCCCATACAATGAGCAGTTCTTC. This codes for CASTTSPYNEQFF.

This clonotype was seen many times. The chain joins TRBV29-1 to TRBJ2-3, with D unclear. V lost 3 bases and J lost 2, with 9 bases in between. This CDR3 comprises 13 residues. Germline values: CDR1 SQVTM, CDR2 ANQGSEA. DNA for the CDR3: TGCAGCGTTGATGTACTTGCCACAGATACGCAGTATTTT. It translates to CSVDVLATDTQYF.

The V gene is TRBV20-1, the J gene TRBJ2-5, with D possibly TRBD2 on 5 matching bases. Per the germline V gene, CDR1 is DFQATT and CDR2 is SNEGSKA (reference sequence). CDR3 length: 15 amino acids. The ends were cut back, 0 bases at V and 0 bases at J, with 11 bases in the middle. CDR3 amino acids: CSARDPGEYQETQYF. The CDR3 coding sequence is TGCAGTGCTAGAGATCCCGGGGAGTACCAAGAGACCCAGTACTTC.

The chain recombines TRBV5-1 with TRBJ1-6; perhaps TRBD1 as D (6 bases). The CDR3 extends over 14 amino acids. CDR1 and CDR2 from the germline V gene are SGHRS and YFSETQ. Trimming cost V 4 bases and J 12 bases, with 17 bases left between them. CDR3 amino acids: CASSAYRAQGPLHF. CDR3 DNA: TGCGCCAGCAGCGCATACAGGGCCCAAGGACCCCTCCACTTT. The entire variable domain, with the rest obtained from reference TRBV5-1 and TRBJ1-6, is as follows: KAGVTQTPRYLIKTRGQQVTLSCSPISGHRSVSWYQQTPGQGLQFLFEYFSETQRNKGNFPGRFSGRQFSNSRSEMNVSTLELGDSALYLCASSAYRAQGPLHFGNGTRLTVT.